This entry lists 29 T cell receptor beta chains sequenced from one sample in a study of T-cell reconstitution after alpha-beta-depleted transplantation in children. TCRbeta library construction was performed incorporating unique molecular identifiers. One entry per CDR3 protein results from TCRdb running MiXCR on the PCR reads. The sample lists roughly 500,000 distinct CDR3 sequences, around a third seen once, with 2% to 3% in the top ten. The specimen comprised PBMCs from the stem cell graft donor, sampled from the stem cell graft. Receptors were obtained from a human donor who donated a stem cell graft to a child with aplastic anemia.

This rearrangement joins TRBV14 to TRBJ2-1; possibly TRBD1 or TRBD2 for D (6 bases each). The CDR3 runs 17 residues. Germline V gives CDR1 SGHDN, CDR2 FVKESK. Trimming left V 0 bases short and J 2 bases short, with 14 bases between. For the CDR3, the DNA is TGTGCCAGCAGCCAAGAACCCGGGGGCGGGGCCTACAATGAGCAGTTCTTC. Its protein product is CASSQEPGGGAYNEQFF.

The V and J genes are TRBV29-1 and TRBJ2-1; 8 nucleotides line up with TRBD2. Germline V lookup: CDR1 SQVTM, CDR2 ANQGSEA. With V trimmed by 5 bases and J by 7 bases, 10 bases remained unmatched. There are 14 residues in the CDR3. This CDR3 is CSVTLAGRGNEQFF. For the CDR3, the DNA is TGCAGCGTTACTCTAGCGGGCCGGGGTAATGAGCAGTTCTTC.

J is TRBJ2-1 and V is TRBV3-1; D remains ambiguous. Germline-derived CDR1 and CDR2 are LGHDT and YNNKEL (reference sequence). This CDR3 contains 16 residues. Trimming took 3 bases from V and 2 from J, leaving 14 bases between them. The CDR3 loop is CASSHTFANPYNEQFF. The CDR3 coding sequence is TGTGCCAGCAGCCATACATTCGCCAATCCCTACAATGAGCAGTTCTTC.

This clonotype has only a few counts. V usage is TRBV29-1 and J usage is TRBJ2-1, with 11 bases fitting TRBD2. Trimming at V came to 0 bases and at J to 3 bases, leaving 13 bases not matched to a gene. The CDR3 has 19 residues. Germline V gene lookup returns CDR1 SQVTM and CDR2 ANQGSEA. The CDR3 region is CSVEDLGLAGGPGYNEQFF. CDR3 DNA sequence: TGCAGCGTTGAAGACCTAGGCCTAGCGGGAGGCCCCGGCTACAATGAGCAGTTCTTC.

The chain is built from TRBV6-2 or TRBV6-3 and TRBJ2-3; D is unclear. The germline V gene encodes CDR1 MNHEY and CDR2 SVGEGT. The CDR3 has 14 amino acids. Trimming took off 2 bases at V and 3 bases at J, with 9 bases between the two ends. The CDR3 spells CASSYGGETDTQYF. The DNA of the CDR3 is TGTGCCAGCAGTTACGGTGGAGAAACAGATACGCAGTATTTT.

The CDR3 DNA is TGTGCCTTAGCAACAGGGGGCATAGAGACCCAGTACTTC. Translated: CALATGGIETQYF. The V and J genes are TRBV30 and TRBJ2-5, with 9 nucleotides matching TRBD1. The V gene's germline CDR1 is GTSNPN and CDR2 SVGIG (reference sequence). There are 13 residues in the CDR3. J lost 4 bases, V lost 7 bases, and 7 bases had no gene match.

This clonotype was seen more than once but under ten times. The chain is built from TRBV30 and TRBJ2-1, with 10 bases identical to TRBD2. The V gene end was trimmed by 5 bases and the J gene end by 2 bases; junction bases not matched to a gene: 6. Germline values: CDR1 GTSNPN, CDR2 SVGIG (reference sequence). The CDR3 is made up of 15 amino acids. For the CDR3, the DNA is TGTGCCTGGTGCCTAGCGGGAGTCCCCTACAATGAGCAGTTCTTC. Translation gives CAWCLAGVPYNEQFF.

This clonotype has just a few counts. J is TRBJ2-2 and V is TRBV5-1; no definite D call. This CDR3 has 16 residues. Germline CDR1 and CDR2: SGHRS and YFSETQ. V gave up 1 base and J gave up 5 bases, with 15 bases separating them. CDR3 DNA: TGCGCCAGCAGCTTGATGACGGTTGGGGTTACCGGGGAGCTGTTTTTT. Amino acid sequence: CASSLMTVGVTGELFF.

Only a few counts were recorded for this clonotype. The chain employs TRBV20-1 and TRBJ2-1, with D tentatively TRBD1 (5 bases). Trimming stripped 3 bases from V and 6 bases from J, with 15 bases between. Germline V gene lookup returns CDR1 DFQATT and CDR2 SNEGSKA (reference sequence). The CDR3 contains 14 residues. This CDR3 is CSARSSRASNEQFF. CDR3 sequence (DNA): TGCAGTGCTAGGAGTAGCAGGGCGAGCAATGAGCAGTTCTTC.

This clonotype was observed a handful of times. The chain carries TRBV6-1 and TRBJ1-5; D gene ambiguous. The CDR3 covers 16 residues. V was trimmed by 6 bases and J by 2 bases, leaving 17 bases between them. Germline V gene sequence: CDR1 MNHNS, CDR2 SASEGT. CDR3 coding DNA: TGTGCCAGCAGAACGAACAGAGGGATTGGCAATCAGCCCCAGCATTTT. This translates into CASRTNRGIGNQPQHF.

The chain carries TRBV5-1 and TRBJ1-2, with D unresolved. The germline V gene has CDR1 SGHRS and CDR2 YFSETQ. The CDR3 runs 13 residues. V gave up 6 bases and J gave up 4 bases, with 13 bases separating them. DNA of the CDR3: TGCGCCAGCACTTTTGGGGAAGGCTATGGCTACACCTTC. Its protein product is CASTFGEGYGYTF.

CDR3 sequence: CSACPRAGELFF. In DNA form, the CDR3 reads TGCAGTGCTTGTCCCAGGGCCGGGGAACTGTTTTTT. The chain couples TRBV20-1 to TRBJ1-4, with a weak D call TRBD1 (5 bases). The CDR3 length is 12 residues. Trimming removed 5 bases at V and 12 bases at J, with 16 bases between. Per the germline V gene, CDR1 is DFQATT and CDR2 is SNEGSKA (reference sequence).

This chain joins TRBV29-1 and TRBJ2-3; tentative D call: TRBD2 (5 bases). The CDR3 is 16 amino acids. Per the germline V gene, CDR1 is SQVTM and CDR2 is ANQGSEA. V was cut by 0 bases and J by 1 base, with 14 bases left in between. CDR3 nucleotide sequence: TGCAGCGTTGAAGATCCAGCGGAGCCAGGCACAGATACGCAGTATTTT. It translates to CSVEDPAEPGTDTQYF.

This clonotype was observed a few times. This chain uses TRBV12-3 or TRBV12-4 with TRBJ2-3; 7 nucleotides agree with TRBD2. The CDR3 has 19 residues. V was pared by 1 base and J by 0 bases, with 13 bases of the junction left unmatched. The DNA for the CDR3 is TGTGCCAGCAGTTTAGGCCGGGCGGGGGTCTGGCCAAGCACAGATACGCAGTATTTT. Encoded protein: CASSLGRAGVWPSTDTQYF.

V usage is TRBV10-3 and J usage is TRBJ2-5; D not resolved. V was clipped by 5 bases and J by 0 bases, with 10 bases between them. The CDR3 runs to 14 residues. CDR1 is ENHRY, CDR2 SYGVKD, per germline. The CDR3 spells CAISPDRHQETQYF. The CDR3 DNA reads as TGTGCCATCAGTCCTGACCGGCACCAAGAGACCCAGTACTTC.

V usage is TRBV5-8 and J usage is TRBJ1-2; the D is unclear. The CDR3 runs 13 residues. Germline CDR1 and CDR2: SGHTS and YDEGEE. The ends were cut back, 3 bases at V and 4 bases at J, with 10 bases in the middle. As DNA, the CDR3 is TGTGCCAGCAGCTCCCAGATGGCCTATGGCTACACCTTC. Its protein product is CASSSQMAYGYTF.

The V call is TRBV6-4, the J call TRBJ2-1, with 9 bases identical to TRBD2. V was pared by 3 bases and J by 13 bases, with 10 bases of the junction left unmatched. CDR3 length equals 14 residues. The germline V gene has CDR1 MRHNA and CDR2 SNTAGT. The CDR3 sequence: CASSESSGNLVQFF. The CDR3 DNA reads TGTGCCAGCAGTGAATCTAGCGGGAACCTGGTCCAGTTCTTC.

This clonotype occurred many times. V is TRBV29-1 and J is TRBJ1-4, with a possible D match to TRBD1 (6 bases). CDR3 size: 12 residues. Germline V gives CDR1 SQVTM, CDR2 ANQGSEA. The V end was cut by 7 bases, the J end by 9 bases, with 15 bases between. CDR3: CSAEDSWKKLFF. As DNA, the CDR3 is TGCAGCGCAGAGGACAGTTGGAAAAAACTGTTTTTT.

This clonotype was seen a few times. The chain employs TRBV12-3 or TRBV12-4 and TRBJ2-4; no clear D gene. The V end was cut by 6 bases, the J end by 2 bases, with 11 bases between. The CDR3 has 14 amino acids. CDR3 DNA: TGTGCCAGCAGGACTGCCGACTCCAAAAACATTCAGTACTTC. It is translated as CASRTADSKNIQYF.

This clonotype was seen only a few times. The genes are TRBV7-2 and TRBJ2-7; D might be TRBD2 (7 bases). Trimming shortened V by 11 bases and J by 3 bases, and 20 bases separated the two germline ends. The CDR3 covers 14 residues. Germline V gene lookup returns CDR1 SGHTA and CDR2 FQGNSA. As DNA, the CDR3 is TGTGCCTCGGGGACGGGCGGGGGCCTCTACGAGCAGTACTTC. Its protein product is CASGTGGGLYEQYF.

The CDR3 loop reads CSVDDRTSPLYNEQFF. CDR3 coding DNA: TGCAGCGTTGACGACCGAACTAGTCCCCTTTACAATGAGCAGTTCTTC. The chain is built from TRBV29-1 and TRBJ2-1; D may be TRBD2 (5 bases). The germline gives CDR1 SQVTM, CDR2 ANQGSEA. V lost 3 bases, J lost 4 bases, and 19 bases lay in between. This CDR3 comprises 16 residues.

The chain uses TRBV27 and TRBJ2-1; the D gene is possibly TRBD1 (7 bases). Germline loops: CDR1 MNHEY, CDR2 SMNVEV (reference sequence). The V gene lost 5 bases and the J gene lost 1 base, with 15 bases spanning the gap. CDR3 size: 16 residues. The CDR3 is CASSPATGRSYNEQFF. The DNA of the CDR3 is TGTGCCAGCAGTCCCGCGACAGGGAGGTCCTACAATGAGCAGTTCTTC.

This clonotype has a handful of counts. The germline gene is not matched at one end of the junction; a read error may be the cause. The chain couples TRBV29-1 to TRBJ2-6, with D perhaps assigned TRBD1 or TRBD2 (6 bases each). Germline CDR1 reads SQVTM; CDR2 reads ANQGSEA. The CDR3 spans 18 residues. The chain's CDR3 is CSVVFRGNSASGANGLTF. The DNA for the CDR3 is TGCAGCGTTGTTTTTAGGGGAAACTCGGCTTCGGGGGCCAACGGCCTGACTTTC.

The chain has TRBV7-2 and TRBJ2-7; 12 bases agree with TRBD2. Germline values: CDR1 SGHTA, CDR2 FQGNSA. V gave up 2 bases and J gave up 0 bases; unmatched junction bases: 2. This CDR3 contains 16 residues. The DNA for the CDR3 is TGTGCCAGCAGCTTAATGGGACTAGCGGGCTCCTACGAGCAGTACGTC. Encoded protein: CASSLMGLAGSYEQYV.

V is TRBV14 and J is TRBJ2-5, with TRBD2 as a possible D gene (6 bases). The CDR3 loop spans 16 amino acids. From germline, CDR1 is SGHDN and CDR2 FVKESK. V was clipped by 1 base and J by 5 bases, with 17 bases between them. CDR3 protein: CASSQARFFGGETQYF. The CDR3 DNA follows: TGTGCCAGCAGCCAAGCCCGCTTTTTCGGAGGGGAGACCCAGTACTTC.

In this sample, this clonotype turned up a few times. The chain uses TRBV7-6 and TRBJ1-1, with D unresolved. The V gene's germline CDR1 is SGHVS and CDR2 FNYEAQ. The ends were cut back, 6 bases at V and 1 base at J, with 12 bases in the middle. The CDR3 sequence is 14 residues long. CDR3 sequence reads: CASRSAGGNTEAFF. The CDR3, as DNA: TGTGCCAGCAGATCGGCGGGTGGGAACACTGAAGCTTTCTTT.

Turning to this clonotype: Germline is not matched at one junction end, which may reflect a read error. The J gene is TRBJ2-3, the V gene TRBV20-1; 9 bases fit TRBD2. The CDR3 length is 13 residues. The germline CDR1 and CDR2 sequences are DFQATT and SNEGSKA (reference sequence). Here the CDR3 reads CSAAGTSTDTQCF. CDR3 nucleotides: TGCAGTGCTGCCGGGACTAGCACAGATACGCAGTGTTTT.

This clonotype showed up just a few times. The chain carries TRBV18 and TRBJ1-1; 10 bases are shared with TRBD1. The CDR3 loop spans 16 amino acids. CDR1 is KGHSH, CDR2 LQKENI, per germline. V shed 2 bases and J 3 bases; nucleotides not matched to a gene: 6. CDR3 loop: CASSPAGQGVYTEAFF. CDR3 nucleotides: TGTGCCAGCTCACCAGCCGGACAGGGGGTTTACACTGAAGCTTTCTTT.

This clonotype was detected only a few times. The chain combines TRBV5-6 with TRBJ2-7; 7 bases are shared with TRBD1. With 3 bases clipped from V and 4 bases from J, the junction kept 10 bases outside the gene matches. Germline loops: CDR1 SGHDT, CDR2 YYEEEE. The CDR3 runs 15 residues. CDR3 sequence: CASSSTGTAWYEQYV. CDR3 in DNA: TGTGCCAGCAGCTCAACCGGGACAGCTTGGTACGAGCAGTACGTC.